Listed below are T cell receptor beta chains from one sample, sequenced in a study of shared clonotypes between healthy human individuals. Using immunoSEQ multiplex PCR, the repertoire was profiled, and TCRdb retains in-frame clones only, with some absent. The sample holds about 2.3 million clones, 85% to 95% seen once. Material for sequencing was naive CD4+ T cells from PBMCs. Receptors originate from a man younger than 35 in good health. Some clones in this sample may be carry-over from other donors' samples. Both conserved end residues are part of each CDR3. D genes are given only for firm matches. Rows may omit the clone size; those that give it use once, few, many or a size class.

clone size: -; J gene: TRBJ2-3; D gene: -; V gene: TRBV10-1; CDR3 protein: CASSGIITDTQYF; CDR3 DNA: TGCGCCAGCAGCGGGATAATAACAGATACGCAGTATTTT
clone size: -; J gene: TRBJ1-5; D gene: -; V gene: TRBV19; CDR3 protein: CASSPTLVPYSNQPQHF; CDR3 DNA: TGTGCCAGTAGCCCCACCCTTGTCCCCTATAGCAATCAGCCCCAGCATTTT
clone size: few; J gene: TRBJ2-6; D gene: -; V gene: TRBV28; CDR3 protein: CASSFSGSGANVLTF; CDR3 DNA: TGTGCCAGCAGTTTTTCAGGCTCTGGGGCCAACGTCCTGACTTTC
clone size: -; J gene: TRBJ2-3; D gene: -; V gene: TRBV28; CDR3 protein: CASSLGGQRADTQYF; CDR3 DNA: TGTGCCAGCAGTTTAGGGGGACAACGGGCGGATACGCAGTATTTT
clone size: -; J gene: TRBJ2-3; D gene: -; V gene: TRBV5-1; CDR3 protein: CASSLGGMADTQYF; CDR3 DNA: TGCGCCAGCAGCTTGGGTGGGATGGCAGATACGCAGTATTTT
clone size: -; J gene: TRBJ1-4; D gene: TRBD1; V gene: TRBV5-4; CDR3 protein: CASSFYRDRSVEKLFF; CDR3 DNA: TGTGCCAGCAGCTTTTACCGGGACAGAAGCGTTGAAAAACTGTTTTTT
clone size: -; J gene: TRBJ2-1; D gene: TRBD1; V gene: TRBV9; CDR3 protein: CASGQGALDEQFF; CDR3 DNA: TGTGCCAGCGGACAGGGGGCTTTGGATGAGCAGTTCTTC
clone size: -; J gene: TRBJ2-7; D gene: TRBD1; V gene: TRBV27; CDR3 protein: CASSPMTTGYSYEQYF; CDR3 DNA: TGTGCCAGCAGTCCCATGACGACAGGGTACTCCTACGAGCAGTACTTC
clone size: -; J gene: TRBJ1-1; D gene: -; V gene: TRBV13; CDR3 protein: CASSSALRDKNTEAFF; CDR3 DNA: TGTGCCAGCAGCTCGGCGCTCCGGGACAAGAACACTGAAGCTTTCTTT
clone size: -; J gene: TRBJ1-3; D gene: -; V gene: TRBV5-6; CDR3 protein: CASSETGRSLSGNTIYF; CDR3 DNA: TGTGCCAGCAGCGAGACAGGCAGAAGTTTGTCTGGAAACACCATATATTTT
clone size: -; J gene: TRBJ1-1; D gene: TRBD1; V gene: TRBV5-1; CDR3 protein: CASSSGTGMNTEAFF; CDR3 DNA: TGCGCCAGCAGCTCCGGGACAGGGATGAACACTGAAGCTTTCTTT
clone size: -; J gene: TRBJ2-1; D gene: TRBD2; V gene: TRBV27; CDR3 protein: CAWGGNEQFF; CDR3 DNA: TGTGCCTGGGGGGGAAATGAGCAGTTCTTC
clone size: -; J gene: TRBJ2-5; D gene: -; V gene: TRBV4-1; CDR3 protein: CASSRTGSSQETQYF; CDR3 DNA: TGCGCCAGCAGCAGGACCGGGAGTTCTCAAGAGACCCAGTACTTC
clone size: once; J gene: TRBJ2-1; D gene: TRBD2; V gene: TRBV5-6; CDR3 protein: CASSLMLAGANEQFF; CDR3 DNA: TGTGCCAGCAGCTTGATGCTAGCGGGAGCCAATGAGCAGTTCTTC
clone size: -; J gene: TRBJ2-4; D gene: -; V gene: TRBV28; CDR3 protein: CASSRSYLAKNIQYF; CDR3 DNA: TGTGCCAGCAGTCGGAGTTATTTAGCCAAAAACATTCAGTACTTC
clone size: -; J gene: TRBJ1-2; D gene: -; V gene: TRBV5-4; CDR3 protein: CASTRGAGEGYGYTF; CDR3 DNA: TGTGCCAGCACGCGTGGGGCAGGGGAGGGCTATGGCTACACCTTC
clone size: -; J gene: TRBJ1-2; D gene: TRBD1; V gene: TRBV6-5; CDR3 protein: CASRTITKTGRYTF; CDR3 DNA: TGTGCCAGCAGAACCATCACTAAGACAGGGCGGTACACCTTC
clone size: -; J gene: TRBJ2-7; D gene: TRBD2; V gene: TRBV4-3; CDR3 protein: CASSQYFEWAGLRYEQYF; CDR3 DNA: TGCGCCAGCAGCCAGTATTTCGAATGGGCGGGACTACGGTACGAGCAGTACTTC
clone size: -; J gene: TRBJ1-2; D gene: TRBD1; V gene: TRBV7-8; CDR3 protein: CASRKDRAGGPYGYTF; CDR3 DNA: TGTGCCAGCAGGAAAGACAGGGCAGGGGGCCCCTATGGCTACACCTTC
clone size: -; J gene: TRBJ1-5; D gene: -; V gene: TRBV7-8; CDR3 protein: CASSRGGSGGQPQHF; CDR3 DNA: TGTGCCAGCAGCCGAGGGGGAAGCGGGGGTCAGCCCCAGCATTTT
clone size: -; J gene: TRBJ2-1; D gene: -; V gene: TRBV10-3; CDR3 protein: CAISESADSYNEQFF; CDR3 DNA: TGTGCCATCAGTGAGTCGGCGGATTCCTACAATGAGCAGTTCTTC
clone size: -; J gene: TRBJ1-5; D gene: -; V gene: TRBV23-1; CDR3 protein: CASNGAHQPQHF; CDR3 DNA: TGCGCCAGCAATGGCGCTCATCAGCCCCAGCATTTT
clone size: -; J gene: TRBJ2-5; D gene: -; V gene: TRBV4-1; CDR3 protein: CASSRGSGRETQYF; CDR3 DNA: TGCGCCAGCAGCCGCGGGTCGGGGAGGGAGACCCAGTACTTC
clone size: -; J gene: TRBJ2-4; D gene: -; V gene: TRBV5-1; CDR3 protein: CASSSDYQGADGKNIQYF; CDR3 DNA: TGCGCCAGCAGCTCCGATTATCAGGGAGCGGATGGCAAAAACATTCAGTACTTC
clone size: once; J gene: TRBJ1-1; D gene: TRBD1; V gene: TRBV2; CDR3 protein: CASKRQGAQGTEAFF; CDR3 DNA: TGTGCCAGCAAACGGCAGGGGGCGCAGGGCACTGAAGCTTTCTTT
clone size: -; J gene: TRBJ2-5; D gene: -; V gene: TRBV2; CDR3 protein: CASSSGTATETQYF; CDR3 DNA: TGTGCCAGCAGTTCCGGGACGGCAACAGAGACCCAGTACTTC
clone size: -; J gene: TRBJ2-7; D gene: -; V gene: TRBV18; CDR3 protein: CASSSQSAGSAYEQYF; CDR3 DNA: TGTGCCAGCTCCAGCCAGAGTGCGGGAAGCGCCTACGAGCAGTACTTC
clone size: -; J gene: TRBJ2-1; D gene: TRBD2; V gene: TRBV7-2; CDR3 protein: CASRPPGLAGNEQFF; CDR3 DNA: TGTGCCAGCAGACCCCCCGGGCTAGCGGGTAACGAGCAGTTCTTC
clone size: -; J gene: TRBJ2-1; D gene: -; V gene: TRBV2; CDR3 protein: CASSGVGQQFF; CDR3 DNA: TGTGCCAGCAGTGGAGTGGGACAGCAGTTCTTC
clone size: -; J gene: TRBJ1-5; D gene: -; V gene: TRBV11-2; CDR3 protein: CASSLAGLGPQHF; CDR3 DNA: TGTGCCAGCAGCTTAGCAGGTTTGGGGCCCCAGCATTTT
clone size: -; J gene: TRBJ2-7; D gene: -; V gene: TRBV4-1; CDR3 protein: CASSQDSFLTAPYEQYF; CDR3 DNA: TGCGCCAGCAGCCAAGATTCTTTTCTCACCGCACCCTACGAGCAGTACTTC
clone size: -; J gene: TRBJ2-3; D gene: -; V gene: TRBV2; CDR3 protein: CASSRTDLLGATQYF; CDR3 DNA: TGTGCCAGCTCCCGGACTGACCTTTTGGGGGCTACGCAGTATTTT
clone size: once; J gene: TRBJ2-2; D gene: TRBD2; V gene: TRBV7-3; CDR3 protein: CASSLRGGSGSGRAGTGELFF; CDR3 DNA: TGTGCCAGCAGCCTGAGAGGTGGCTCGGGTAGCGGGAGGGCCGGGACCGGGGAGCTGTTTTTT
clone size: -; J gene: TRBJ2-5; D gene: TRBD2; V gene: TRBV28; CDR3 protein: CASRRPLAGGPVQYF; CDR3 DNA: TGTGCCAGCAGGCGCCCTTTAGCGGGAGGGCCTGTCCAGTACTTC
clone size: -; J gene: TRBJ2-2; D gene: TRBD1; V gene: TRBV7-3; CDR3 protein: CASSFRGHQNTGELFF; CDR3 DNA: TGTGCCAGCAGCTTCAGGGGGCATCAAAACACCGGGGAGCTGTTTTTT
clone size: -; J gene: TRBJ2-3; D gene: -; V gene: TRBV5-1; CDR3 protein: CASSLFGGPVDTQYF; CDR3 DNA: TGCGCCAGCAGCTTGTTTGGGGGTCCGGTAGATACGCAGTATTTT
clone size: -; J gene: TRBJ2-7; D gene: TRBD1; V gene: TRBV28; CDR3 protein: CASSLGQAPYEQYF; CDR3 DNA: TGTGCCAGCAGTTTAGGACAGGCCCCCTACGAGCAGTACTTC
clone size: -; J gene: TRBJ2-1; D gene: -; V gene: TRBV5-1; CDR3 protein: CASSLGGGFYNEQFF; CDR3 DNA: TGCGCCAGCAGCTTGGGTGGGGGATTCTACAATGAGCAGTTCTTC
clone size: -; J gene: TRBJ2-5; D gene: TRBD1; V gene: TRBV11-3; CDR3 protein: CASSLPGGQETQYF; CDR3 DNA: TGTGCCAGCAGCTTACCAGGGGGCCAAGAGACCCAGTACTTC
clone size: once; J gene: TRBJ1-5; D gene: TRBD1; V gene: TRBV19; CDR3 protein: CASTAGGAGNQPQHF; CDR3 DNA: TGTGCCAGCACAGCAGGGGGCGCGGGCAATCAGCCCCAGCATTTT
clone size: -; J gene: TRBJ1-1; D gene: -; V gene: TRBV4-2; CDR3 protein: CASSQDWDGGTEAFF; CDR3 DNA: TGTGCCAGCAGCCAAGATTGGGACGGCGGGACTGAAGCTTTCTTT
clone size: -; J gene: TRBJ2-3; D gene: TRBD2; V gene: TRBV19; CDR3 protein: CASSIGTSYTQYF; CDR3 DNA: TGTGCCAGTAGTATCGGGACTAGCTATACGCAGTATTTT
clone size: -; J gene: TRBJ1-4; D gene: -; V gene: TRBV2; CDR3 protein: CASSPGTVNEKLFF; CDR3 DNA: TGTGCCAGCAGTCCCGGGACCGTCAATGAAAAACTGTTTTTT
clone size: -; J gene: TRBJ1-1; D gene: -; V gene: TRBV14; CDR3 protein: CASSPGGLQGAAFF; CDR3 DNA: TGTGCCAGCAGCCCAGGAGGGCTTCAGGGTGCAGCTTTCTTT
clone size: once; J gene: TRBJ2-1; D gene: -; V gene: TRBV6-1; CDR3 protein: CASSERGRGNEQFF; CDR3 DNA: TGTGCCAGCAGTGAGCGGGGGCGCGGGAATGAGCAGTTCTTC